A selection of T cell receptor beta chains follows, all from one sample in a study of blood T cell repertoires in COVID-19. Sequenced by immunoSEQ multiplex PCR; TCRdb stores in-frame clones only, minus some. This table holds tens of thousands of clones, just under 85% found once. The specimen was peripheral blood. These receptors came from a man between 65 and 79 years old with acute or convalescent COVID-19. The CDR3 runs from the conserved cysteine through the conserved F or W. Each record gives: D gene, V gene, CDR3 length, clone size, J gene, CDR3 DNA, CDR3 protein. The D gene is left open where the match is weak. Not every row has a clone size; where given, it reads once, few, many or a size class.

.	TRBV28	13	.	TRBJ2-1	TGTGCCAGCAGTTTGAGTCCTCTTGGTGAGCAGTTCTTC	CASSLSPLGEQFF
.	TRBV6-6	12	.	TRBJ1-2	TGTGCCAGCAGTCCACCTACCGCCGCCTACACCTTC	CASSPPTAAYTF
.	TRBV29-1	11	.	TRBJ2-7	TGCAGCGCGCAGGGCCTCCACGAGCAGTACTTC	CSAQGLHEQYF
TRBD1	TRBV7-9	14	once	TRBJ1-2	TGTGCCAGCAGCCCAGGGACAGAGAACTATGGCTACACCTTC	CASSPGTENYGYTF
TRBD1	TRBV12-3/TRBV12-4	13	.	TRBJ2-4	TGTGCCAGCACCCGACAGGGGGGCGGCATTCAGTACTTC	CASTRQGGGIQYF
.	TRBV5-4	14	.	TRBJ1-1	TGTGCCAGCAGCCCGAGGACAGTTAACACTGAAGCTTTCTTT	CASSPRTVNTEAFF
.	TRBV11-2	18	medium-sized	TRBJ2-5	TGTGCCAGCAGCTTAGGGCAAACTAACCACAGGTACCAAGAGACCCAGTACTTC	CASSLGQTNHRYQETQYF
TRBD1	TRBV5-4	17	.	TRBJ2-1	TGTGCCAGCAGCTCCACGATTGGGACAGGCTACCCAGATGAGCAGTTCTTC	CASSSTIGTGYPDEQFF
TRBD2	TRBV9	14	.	TRBJ2-5	TGTGCCAGCAGCCCGCCGGGGGGGGGAGAGACCCAGTACTTC	CASSPPGGGETQYF
.	TRBV6-1	16	few	TRBJ1-1	TGTGCCAGCAGTGAAAGGGCGTCTCAGGGGTGGACTGAAGCTTTCTTT	CASSERASQGWTEAFF
.	TRBV12-3/TRBV12-4	13	.	TRBJ1-1	TGTGCCAGCAGTTCGACAATGAACACTGAAGCTTTCTTT	CASSSTMNTEAFF
TRBD2	TRBV14	16	.	TRBJ2-1	TGTGCCAGCAGCTCACGGGGACTAGCGGGCTACAATGAGCAGTTCTTC	CASSSRGLAGYNEQFF
.	TRBV2	16	.	TRBJ2-3	TGTGCCAGCAGTGTTGCTAGCCTCCGGGCCAAGGATACGCAGTATTTT	CASSVASLRAKDTQYF
.	TRBV11-2	16	few	TRBJ2-2	TGTGCCAGCAGCCAATGGATAGGGGGTACGGCCGGGGAGCTGTTTTTT	CASSQWIGGTAGELFF
.	TRBV6-5	14	.	TRBJ2-2	TGTGCCAGCAGGACCGGAGATTGGGCCGGGGAGCTGTTTTTT	CASRTGDWAGELFF
.	TRBV6-1	12	.	TRBJ1-2	TGTGCCAGCGGAAACCGGGGAAGTGGCTACACCTTC	CASGNRGSGYTF
.	TRBV19	15	.	TRBJ1-5	TGTGCCAGTCTCCGGGACACTTATAGCAATCAGCCCCAGCATTTT	CASLRDTYSNQPQHF
.	TRBV7-9	16	few	TRBJ1-1	TGTGCCAGCAGCGAAATCCCCTCCAGGGCGAGCACTGAAGCTTTCTTT	CASSEIPSRASTEAFF
TRBD1	TRBV11-2	14	.	TRBJ2-1	TGTGCCAGCAGCTTGCAGGGGGCTTACAATGAGCAGTTCTTC	CASSLQGAYNEQFF
TRBD2	TRBV10-2	16	.	TRBJ2-3	TGCGCCAGCAGTGATGCTGGCGGGGGGGGCACAGATACGCAGTATTTT	CASSDAGGGGTDTQYF
TRBD2	TRBV6-6	13	few	TRBJ2-1	TGTGCCAGCAGTCGGACTAGCGAGGTCGCGCAGTTCTTC	CASSRTSEVAQFF
TRBD1	TRBV29-1	14	.	TRBJ1-1	TGCAGCGTCCGGGCACAGGGGGGGAACACTGAAGCTTTCTTT	CSVRAQGGNTEAFF
.	TRBV14	16	.	TRBJ1-1	TGTGCCAGCAGCCAAGATGATGCAGGGGAGAACACTGAAGCTTTCTTT	CASSQDDAGENTEAFF
.	TRBV11-1	13	once	TRBJ2-5	TGTGCCAGCAGCTTAGGGGCAGTTGAGACCCAGTACTTC	CASSLGAVETQYF
TRBD1	TRBV5-1	14	.	TRBJ1-4	TGCGCCAGCAGTCCCGGGACAGGGGGTGAAAAACTGTTTTTT	CASSPGTGGEKLFF
TRBD2	TRBV15	15	.	TRBJ2-5	TGTGCCACCAGCAGAGATGCCGTTGGGGGGGGGACCCAGTACTTC	CATSRDAVGGGTQYF
.	TRBV5-1	15	once	TRBJ2-6	TGCGCCAGCAGCCCGGGGAACTCTGGGGCCAACGTCCTGACTTTC	CASSPGNSGANVLTF
.	TRBV5-1	13	.	TRBJ2-5	TGCGCCAGCAGCTTCGACCCGGGGGAGACCCAGTACTTC	CASSFDPGETQYF
.	TRBV7-9	15	.	TRBJ1-2	TGTGCCAGCAGTTCAGACGTGGGACTTTACTATGGCTACACCTTC	CASSSDVGLYYGYTF
TRBD2	TRBV7-6	18	.	TRBJ2-3	TGTGCCAGCAGCTCACAACGAACGGGACTAGCGGGAACAGATACGCAGTATTTT	CASSSQRTGLAGTDTQYF
.	TRBV29-1	8	.	TRBJ1-2	TGCAGCGTCGGTCCCTACACCTTC	CSVGPYTF
TRBD1	TRBV6-5	12	.	TRBJ1-2	TGTGCCAGCAGCCGGGACAGTAAGGGCTACACCTTC	CASSRDSKGYTF
TRBD1	TRBV7-9	16	.	TRBJ1-2	TGTGCCAGCAGCTCAGTCCCGGGACAGTATTCCGATGGCTACACCTTC	CASSSVPGQYSDGYTF
TRBD1	TRBV6-6	15	.	TRBJ2-7	TGTGCCAGCAGTTACCGGACAGGGCACGCCTACGAGCAGTACTTC	CASSYRTGHAYEQYF
.	TRBV4-1	16	.	TRBJ2-4	TGCGCCAGCAGCCAACCGGGGAGACTAGCCAAAAACATTCAGTACTTC	CASSQPGRLAKNIQYF
.	TRBV14	13	.	TRBJ1-2	TGTGCCAGCAGCCCTAAGAATAACTATGGCTACACCTTC	CASSPKNNYGYTF
.	TRBV2	16	.	TRBJ2-3	TGTGCCAGCAGTGCCCAGGGGCGGGGGCTTTTAGATACGCAGTATTTT	CASSAQGRGLLDTQYF
TRBD2	TRBV7-2	18	.	TRBJ2-2	TGTGCCAGCAGCTTAGAACTAGCGGGGGGCTTGAACACCGGGGAGCTGTTTTTT	CASSLELAGGLNTGELFF
.	TRBV3-1/TRBV3-2	15	few	TRBJ1-1	TGTGCCAGCAGCCAAGCCGGGACATTGAACACTGAAGCTTTCTTT	CASSQAGTLNTEAFF
TRBD1	TRBV14	12	.	TRBJ1-4	TGTGCCAGCAGCTTTCAGGGGGCGAAACTGTTTTTT	CASSFQGAKLFF
TRBD1	TRBV28	12	.	TRBJ1-2	TGTGCCAGTGTCGCCACAGGGGTTGGCTACACCTTC	CASVATGVGYTF
TRBD2	TRBV5-1	15	.	TRBJ2-7	TGCGCCAGCAGCTTTGGGGGGGTGCAAACCTACGAGCAGTACTTC	CASSFGGVQTYEQYF
TRBD2	TRBV19	14	.	TRBJ2-3	TGTGCCAGTAGTTCGGGGGGTCCCACAGATACGCAGTATTTT	CASSSGGPTDTQYF
.	TRBV29-1	14	.	TRBJ1-3	TGCAGCGCCAACAGTGGTAACTCTGGAAACACCATATATTTT	CSANSGNSGNTIYF
.	TRBV27	13	few	TRBJ1-2	TGTGCCAGCAGTTTCAGGGGATTCTATGGCTACACCTTC	CASSFRGFYGYTF
.	TRBV6-2/TRBV6-3	12	.	TRBJ1-6	TGTGCCAGCAGTCCCGCGGTTTCACCCCTCCACTTT	CASSPAVSPLHF
.	TRBV5-4	13	.	TRBJ2-7	TGTGCCAGCAGCTTTCCCCAGGGCCACGAGCAGTACTTC	CASSFPQGHEQYF
.	TRBV10-3	15	few	TRBJ2-2	TGTGCCATCAGTGAGGGTATAGCTAACACCGGGGAGCTGTTTTTT	CAISEGIANTGELFF